The 2 T cell receptor beta chains below all came from one sample that was sequenced in a study of Graves' ophthalmopathy and Graves' hyperthyroidism. From RNA, the CDR3 regions of TCR beta chains were amplified and sequenced. An opening RT-PCR round employed HTBI primers and preceded a second-round multiplex PCR. TCRdb used MiXCR to reprocess the multiplex PCR reads, holding one entry per CDR3 protein. The sample includes around 400,000 distinct CDR3 sequences, around a fifth of them seen just once. Sequences were obtained from peripheral blood. The receptors were sampled from a woman under 30 with stable Graves' hyperthyroidism.

This clonotype was detected many times. The chain employs TRBV30 and TRBJ1-2; TRBD1 aligns across 7 bases. The CDR3 is 12 residues long. From germline, CDR1 is GTSNPN and CDR2 SVGIG (reference sequence). The junction had 1 base not matched to a gene; V was cut back by 1 base and J by 5 bases. The DNA for the CDR3 is TGTGCCTGGAGTGCGGGACAGTATGGCTACACCTTC. Translated: CAWSAGQYGYTF.

The V and J genes are TRBV2 and TRBJ1-6; unclear D gene. Per the germline V gene, CDR1 is SNHLY and CDR2 is FYNNEI. The CDR3 has 16 amino acids. The V end was cut by 7 bases, the J end by 0 bases, with 13 bases between. The CDR3 DNA reads as TGTGCCAGCAAACAGTTATCCAGCTCCTATAATTCACCCCTCCACTTT. Translating it yields CASKQLSSSYNSPLHF.